This entry concerns a single T cell receptor beta chain. What it recognizes is unknown. These data belong to a study of Ad26.COV2.S vaccination and SARS-CoV-2 variants. General observations from the study: Vaccinees showed greater spike-specific TCR breadth than placebo recipients. Reports say spike-specific CD8+ and CD4+ T cell responses covered substantial breadth after vaccination.

The repertoire was sequenced with immunoSEQ multiplex PCR; TCRdb's copy has only in-frame clones and lacks some. The sample holds roughly 100,000 clones, around 80% seen once. This receptor was obtained from a human donor who had recovered from COVID-19. Sequencing used peripheral blood, obtained after recovery from COVID-19.

DNA of the CDR3: TGTGCCAGCTCACCGAGGGACAGGGGGCGGGATGAGCAGTTCTTC. Encoded protein: CASSPRDRGRDEQFF. The chain links TRBV18 to TRBJ2-1; TRBD1 matches at 12 bases. Germline V gives CDR1 KGHSH, CDR2 LQKENI. CDR3 size: 15 residues. V trimming: 3 bases; J trimming: 8 bases; junction bases outside the gene matches: 5.